This T cell receptor (beta chain) appears in the sequencing data of a study of pediatric ulcerative colitis. Study results and limitations: Ulcerative colitis patients shared more blood-rectal clones than controls.

Clones were read by immunoSEQ multiplex PCR, and TCRdb kept only the in-frame ones, dropping some. The sample contains tens of thousands of clones, about three quarters of which appear only once. During colonoscopy, one to two rectal pinch biopsies were collected. This clone was recorded a few times. What it binds is not known. With 4 bases removed from V and 0 bases from J, the gap between germline ends came to 16 bases. Germline V CDR1 and CDR2: LGHNA, YSLEER. The CDR3 spans 17 residues. The origin of this receptor is a boy aged 10-17 years with moderate ulcerative colitis. The J gene is TRBJ2-1, the V gene TRBV4-3; weak D call: TRBD1 (6 bases). Material: gut tissue. CDR3 in DNA: TGCGCCAGCAGCCCGGGAATACAGGGAAGCTCCTACAATGAGCAGTTCTTC. Translating it yields CASSPGIQGSSYNEQFF.